Shown below are 13 T cell receptor beta chains from a single sample sequenced in a study of blood T cell repertoires in COVID-19. TCRdb's table, derived via immunoSEQ multiplex PCR, lists solely in-frame clones and lacks some. This table holds over 50,000 clones, 80% to 90% found once. Sequenced sample: peripheral blood. The receptors come from an elderly man with acute or convalescent COVID-19.

V and J are TRBV7-6 and TRBJ1-1; 7 bases are a match to TRBD1. Germline loops: CDR1 SGHVS, CDR2 FNYEAQ. J lost 1 base, V lost 6 bases, and 2 bases had no gene match. CDR3 length: 13 amino acids. CDR3 bases: TGTGCCAGCAGGCGGACAGGGAACACTGAAGCTTTCTTT. It codes for CASRRTGNTEAFF.

The chain recombines TRBV6-5 with TRBJ1-2; 9 bases align to TRBD1. Germline trimming cut 6 bases from V and 6 bases from J; bases unmatched to any gene: 8. Germline CDR1 MNHEY, CDR2 SVGAGI. The CDR3 is made up of 14 amino acids. The CDR3 region is CASRPWDRENGYTF. The CDR3 DNA reads TGTGCCAGCAGACCCTGGGACAGGGAAAATGGCTACACCTTC.

This clone was counted a single time. The V call is TRBV18, the J call TRBJ2-7; 8 positions match TRBD1. Germline trimming cut 0 bases from V and 7 bases from J; bases unmatched to any gene: 5. Germline CDR1 reads KGHSH; CDR2 reads LQKENI. The CDR3 is 14 residues long. CDR3 protein: CASSPPLQGEEQYF. The CDR3 DNA reads as TGTGCCAGCTCACCACCGTTACAGGGGGAAGAGCAGTACTTC.

The CDR3, as DNA: TGCGCCAGCAGCCAAGAGACAGGGGGATATGGCTACACCTTC. Residues: CASSQETGGYGYTF. The chain combines TRBV4-3 with TRBJ1-2; 9 positions agree with TRBD1. This CDR3 spans 14 amino acids. V was pared by 0 bases and J by 5 bases, with 1 base of the junction left unmatched. Germline V gives CDR1 LGHNA, CDR2 YSLEER.

This rearrangement joins TRBV5-1 to TRBJ1-2, with TRBD1 matching 7 bases. The germline V gene has CDR1 SGHRS and CDR2 YFSETQ. Trimming at V came to 3 bases and at J to 3 bases, leaving 2 bases not matched to a gene. CDR3 length: 13 amino acids. CDR3 coding DNA: TGCGCCAGCAGCTACGACAGGGACTATGGCTACACCTTC. Protein sequence: CASSYDRDYGYTF.

The CDR3 nucleotides are TGCGCCAGCAGCTCGGCGGTTGGAGCGGGCACTACAGATACGCAGTATTTT. It specifies CASSSAVGAGTTDTQYF. V usage is TRBV5-1 and J usage is TRBJ2-3; tentative D call: TRBD2 (6 bases). Trimming shortened V by 3 bases and J by 3 bases, and 20 bases separated the two germline ends. Germline-derived CDR1 and CDR2 are SGHRS and YFSETQ. The CDR3 totals 17 residues.

The V gene is TRBV27, the J gene TRBJ2-2; 8 nucleotides line up with TRBD2. This CDR3 contains 15 residues. V shed 4 bases and J 4 bases; nucleotides not matched to a gene: 5. CDR1 MNHEY and CDR2 SMNVEV come from the germline V gene (reference sequence). CDR3 loop: CASSSLAGPTGELFF. The DNA for the CDR3 is TGTGCCAGCAGTTCGCTAGCGGGCCCCACCGGGGAGCTGTTTTTT.

This sequence joins TRBV6-1 and TRBJ1-5; D is ambiguous. CDR3 length: 14 residues. Looked up from germline, CDR1 is MNHNS and CDR2 is SASEGT. V shed 0 bases and J shed 7 bases, with 10 bases lying between them. The CDR3 reads CASSEAEGPQPQHF. The CDR3 nucleotides read TGTGCCAGCAGTGAAGCCGAGGGCCCCCAGCCCCAGCATTTT.

The rearrangement links TRBV9 to TRBJ1-1, with D possibly matching TRBD1 (6 bases). V was trimmed by 0 bases and J by 2 bases, leaving 14 bases between them. The CDR3 contains 16 residues. Germline V gene sequence: CDR1 SGDLS, CDR2 YYNGEE. The CDR3 DNA sequence: TGTGCCAGCAGCGTAGGAACAGGGCCGGGTAACACTGAAGCTTTCTTT. It yields the protein CASSVGTGPGNTEAFF. Drawing the rest from reference TRBV9 and TRBJ1-1, the complete variable domain is DSGVTQTPKHLITATGQRVTLRCSPRSGDLSVYWYQQSLDQGLQFLIQYYNGEERAKGNILERFSAQQFPDLHSELNLSSLELGDSALYFCASSVGTGPGNTEAFFGQGTRLTVV.

A single count supports this clone. The chain combines TRBV27 with TRBJ2-3, with TRBD1 identical over 11 bases. The CDR3 has 18 amino acids. From germline, CDR1 is MNHEY and CDR2 SMNVEV (reference sequence). V lost 7 bases to trimming and J lost 4 bases; unmatched junction nucleotides: 16. As DNA, the CDR3 is TGTGCCAGCACCGTTCGGGTGGCCGGGACAGGGGGTTCAGATACGCAGTATTTT. Translated: CASTVRVAGTGGSDTQYF.

Concerning this clone itself: The same CDR3 arises from other DNA sequences in this sample as well. The chain is built from TRBV29-1 and TRBJ1-2; no definite D call. Germline CDR1 SQVTM, CDR2 ANQGSEA. The CDR3 totals 12 residues. The V end lost 2 bases, the J end lost 0 bases, and 4 bases lay between the germline ends. CDR3: CSVETSNYGYTF. The CDR3 nucleotides are TGCAGCGTTGAAACATCTAACTATGGCTACACCTTC.

This sequence joins TRBV27 and TRBJ1-2; tentatively, D is TRBD1 (5 bases). The CDR3 spans 14 residues. The V gene's germline CDR1 is MNHEY and CDR2 SMNVEV (reference sequence). Trimming took off 2 bases at V and 1 base at J, with 8 bases between the two ends. CDR3 sequence reads: CASSLRGFNYGYTF. The CDR3, as DNA: TGTGCCAGCAGTTTAAGGGGTTTTAACTATGGCTACACCTTC.

This clone showed up just a few times. The CDR3 sequence is CLTAGRGTQYF. DNA of the CDR3: TGCCTCACGGCGGGGCGCGGGACCCAGTACTTC. This chain uses TRBV20-1 with TRBJ2-5, with D tentatively TRBD2 (6 bases). Germline-derived CDR1 and CDR2 are DFQATT and SNEGSKA (reference sequence). CDR3 length: 11 residues.